The 9 T cell receptor beta chains below come from one sample, sequenced in a study of cytomegalovirus exposure and HLA in healthy donors. This PCR relied on a set of 60 Vbeta primers and 13 Jbeta primers. Measured with immunoSEQ multiplex PCR; TCRdb has only the in-frame clones, and not every one. The sample yields some 150,000 clones, 80% seen once. The sequenced sample consisted of PBMCs. The receptors originated from a man aged 25-45 years in good health and CMV-seropositive.

This chain connects TRBV4-2 to TRBJ2-3, with 11 bases fitting TRBD2. This CDR3 has 19 amino acids. V lost 0 bases to trimming and J lost 2 bases; unmatched junction nucleotides: 10. Germline CDR1 LGHNA, CDR2 YNFKEQ. The CDR3 DNA is TGTGCCAGCAGCCAAGATGAGGATTGGACTAGCGGGCCCACAGATACGCAGTATTTT. Translating it yields CASSQDEDWTSGPTDTQYF.

This chain links TRBV29-1 with TRBJ2-5, with 12 nucleotides matching TRBD1. The CDR3 contains 14 residues. The trim removed 4 bases at V and 6 bases at J, leaving 6 bases unmatched. In germline, CDR1 is SQVTM, CDR2 ANQGSEA. The CDR3 spells CSVGGTGGGKTQYF. As DNA, the CDR3 is TGCAGCGTTGGTGGGACAGGGGGCGGAAAGACCCAGTACTTC. The variable domain in full, completed from reference TRBV29-1 and TRBJ2-5, reads SAVISQKPSRDICQRGTSLTIQCQVDSQVTMMFWYRQQPGQSLTLIATANQGSEATYESGFVIDKFPISRPNLTFSTLTVSNMSPEDSSIYLCSVGGTGGGKTQYFGPGTRLLVL.

The chain has TRBV2 and TRBJ1-1; D not certain. The CDR3 runs to 13 residues. Germline CDR1 SNHLY, CDR2 FYNNEI. The germline V and J ends were trimmed by 4 bases and 0 bases, with 6 bases remaining between them. CDR3 residues: CASSGQLNTEAFF. CDR3 nucleotides: TGTGCCAGCAGTGGACAATTGAACACTGAAGCTTTCTTT.

The chain uses TRBV9 and TRBJ2-5; a possible D gene is TRBD2 (5 bases). The DNA end is more similar to TRBJ2-7, so the J call may be wrong. The CDR3 consists of 14 residues. Germline CDR1 reads SGDLS; CDR2 reads YYNGEE. The CDR3 nucleotides read TGTGCCAGCAGCGTAGAGGACTCGGGCTACGAGCAGTACTTC. Residues: CASSVEDSGYEQYF.

The chain is built from TRBV19 and TRBJ2-3, with 9 bases identical to TRBD1. V was pared by 6 bases and J by 5 bases, with 6 bases of the junction left unmatched. Germline V CDR1 and CDR2: LNHDA, SQIVND (reference sequence). This CDR3 is built from 14 residues. The CDR3 bases are TGTGCCAGTAGGTTTGGGACAGGGAGAGATACGCAGTATTTT. Its protein product is CASRFGTGRDTQYF.

V usage is TRBV5-1 and J usage is TRBJ2-1; the match to TRBD2 covers 8 bases. Per germline, CDR1 SGHRS and CDR2 YFSETQ. The CDR3 has 14 amino acids. The V segment lost 4 bases and the J segment 4 bases; nucleotides outside the gene matches: 4. The CDR3 DNA sequence: TGCGCCAGCAGCGCCGGGAGGGGTTACAATGAGCAGTTCTTC. It translates to CASSAGRGYNEQFF.

V usage is TRBV19 and J usage is TRBJ2-7; possibly TRBD1 for D (8 bases). The CDR3 runs to 17 residues. Germline CDR1 is LNHDA and CDR2 is SQIVND (reference sequence). Trimming took off 0 bases at V and 0 bases at J, with 15 bases between the two ends. CDR3 loop: CASSIDYRGGPSYEQYF. CDR3 in DNA: TGTGCCAGTAGTATAGACTACAGGGGGGGCCCCTCCTACGAGCAGTACTTC.

Only a few counts were recorded for this clone. V is TRBV5-4 and J is TRBJ2-1; 8 bases map to TRBD2. CDR3 length: 15 amino acids. Germline assignment: CDR1 SGHNT and CDR2 YYREEE (reference sequence). V was clipped by 2 bases and J by 4 bases; unmatched bases: 5. CDR3: CASSFSGKGYNEQFF. The CDR3 DNA reads TGTGCCAGCAGCTTTAGCGGGAAGGGGTACAATGAGCAGTTCTTC.

This chain connects TRBV2 to TRBJ1-5; D is unclear. V was cut by 1 base and J by 0 bases, with 7 bases left in between. In germline, CDR1 is SNHLY, CDR2 FYNNEI. The CDR3 is 15 residues long. The CDR3 DNA reads TGTGCCAGCAGTGAAGGCGGTCTTAGCAATCAGCCCCAGCATTTT. It yields the protein CASSEGGLSNQPQHF.